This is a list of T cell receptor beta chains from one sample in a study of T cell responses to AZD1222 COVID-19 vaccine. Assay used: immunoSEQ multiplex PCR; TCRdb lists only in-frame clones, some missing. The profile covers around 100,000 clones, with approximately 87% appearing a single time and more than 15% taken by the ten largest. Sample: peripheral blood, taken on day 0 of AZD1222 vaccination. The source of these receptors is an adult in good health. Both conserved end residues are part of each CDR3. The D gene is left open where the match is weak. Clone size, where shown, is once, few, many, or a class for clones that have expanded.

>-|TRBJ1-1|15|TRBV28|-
TGTGCCAGCAGTCCAAGGGCCATGGTGAACACTGAAGCTTTCTTT
CASSPRAMVNTEAFF
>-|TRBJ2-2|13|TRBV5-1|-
TGCGCCAGCAGCTTGGCCCCCACCGGGGAGCTGTTTTTT
CASSLAPTGELFF
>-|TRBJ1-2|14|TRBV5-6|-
TGTGCCAGCAGCTTGGCCACTTCAGGGTACGGCTACACCTTC
CASSLATSGYGYTF
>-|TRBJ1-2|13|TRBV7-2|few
TGTGCCAGCAGCTCTTCCGGGACATACGCTTTCACCTTC
CASSSSGTYAFTF
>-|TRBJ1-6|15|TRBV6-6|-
TGTGCCAGCTGGGGGTTTGGGGTCATTAAGTCACCCCTCCACTTT
CASWGFGVIKSPLHF
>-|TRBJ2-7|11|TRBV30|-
TGTGCCTGGAGTGTACATAGCGAGCAGTACTTC
CAWSVHSEQYF
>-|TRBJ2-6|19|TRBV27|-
TGTGCCAGCAGGATTAACGGGGGGCCCATTCTCTCTGGGGCCAACGTCCTGACTTTC
CASRINGGPILSGANVLTF
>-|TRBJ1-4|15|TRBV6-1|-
TGTGCCAGCAGTGACCGTGGGTGGGGGAATGAAAAACTGTTTTTT
CASSDRGWGNEKLFF
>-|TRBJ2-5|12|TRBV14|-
TGTGCCAGCAGCGTCAGGCAAGAGACCCAGTACTTC
CASSVRQETQYF
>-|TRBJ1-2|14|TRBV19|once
TGTGCCAGTAGTATCGCGAGGGGAAGCTATGGCTACACCTTC
CASSIARGSYGYTF
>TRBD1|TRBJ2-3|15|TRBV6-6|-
TGTGCCAGCAGTTACTCACAGGGGTTGACAGATACGCAGTATTTT
CASSYSQGLTDTQYF
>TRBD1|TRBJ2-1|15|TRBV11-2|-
TGTGCCAGCAGCCCGACAGGGTCTGGGTACAATGAGCAGTTCTTC
CASSPTGSGYNEQFF
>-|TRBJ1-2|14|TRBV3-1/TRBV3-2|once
TGTGCCAGCAGCCGCGGCGGGGCAGGGGCCGGCTACACCTTC
CASSRGGAGAGYTF
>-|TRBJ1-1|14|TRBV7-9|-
TGTGCCAGCAGCTTAATGGGAGGGGACACTGAAGCTTTCTTT
CASSLMGGDTEAFF
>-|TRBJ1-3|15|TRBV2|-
TGTGCCAGCAGTGAAGTGGGGGAGGGTGGAAACACCATATATTTT
CASSEVGEGGNTIYF
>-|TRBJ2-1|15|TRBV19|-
TGTGCCAGTAGTCAGGGTAGCGGAAACTACAATGAGCAGTTCTTC
CASSQGSGNYNEQFF
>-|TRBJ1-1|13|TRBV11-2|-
TGTGCCAGCAGCTTAGGGTACGGTACTGAAGCTTTCTTT
CASSLGYGTEAFF
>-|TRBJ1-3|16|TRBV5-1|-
TGCGCCAGCAGCATTGGGAGTTCAGGTTCTGGAAACACCATATATTTT
CASSIGSSGSGNTIYF
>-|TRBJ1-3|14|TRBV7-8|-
TGTGCCAGCAGCTTAAGACAGGCCCCGGACACCATATATTTT
CASSLRQAPDTIYF
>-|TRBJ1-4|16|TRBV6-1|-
TGTGCCAGCAGTGAAAAGGCAGGACATCGGAATGAAAAACTGTTTTTT
CASSEKAGHRNEKLFF
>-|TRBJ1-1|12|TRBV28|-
TGTGCCAGCAGTTTTCGGCCAGGTGAAGCTTTCTTT
CASSFRPGEAFF
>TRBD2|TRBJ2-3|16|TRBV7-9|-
TGTGCCAGCAGCCCATGGGGCGGGAGTGGCACAGATACGCAGTATTTT
CASSPWGGSGTDTQYF
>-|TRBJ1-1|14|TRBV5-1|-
TGCGCCAGCAGAGGGGGGAGCTCGAACACTGAAGCTTTCTTT
CASRGGSSNTEAFF
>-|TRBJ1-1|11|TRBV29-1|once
TGCAGCGTTAGGGGAAACACTGAAGCTTTCTTT
CSVRGNTEAFF
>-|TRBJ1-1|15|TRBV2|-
TGTGCCAGCAGTCTCGGCCAACCTCGGGGCACTGAAGCTTTCTTT
CASSLGQPRGTEAFF
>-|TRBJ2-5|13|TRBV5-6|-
TGTGCCAGCTTCCGGACTATACAAGAGACCCAGTACTTC
CASFRTIQETQYF
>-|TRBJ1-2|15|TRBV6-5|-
TGTGCCAGCAGTCCAAGAGCGGGAGCGAACTATGGCTACACCTTC
CASSPRAGANYGYTF
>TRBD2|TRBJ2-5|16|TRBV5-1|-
TGCGCCAGCAGCTTGGGAGGTAGCGGGACCCAAGAGACCCAGTACTTC
CASSLGGSGTQETQYF
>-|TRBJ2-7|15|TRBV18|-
TGTGCCAGCTCACCTTACAGGGGAGGGTCCTACGAGCAGTACTTC
CASSPYRGGSYEQYF
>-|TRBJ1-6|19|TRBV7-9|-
TGTGCCAGCAGCTTCCCGGGGAGTTCAGATAGCTCCTATAATTCACCCCTCCACTTT
CASSFPGSSDSSYNSPLHF
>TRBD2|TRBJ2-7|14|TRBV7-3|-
TGTGCCAGCAGCATTGTAGCGGGAGCGGGTGAGCAGTACTTC
CASSIVAGAGEQYF
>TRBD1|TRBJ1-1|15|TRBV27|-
TGTGCCAGCAGGAAACAACAGGGGAAGAACACTGAAGCTTTCTTT
CASRKQQGKNTEAFF
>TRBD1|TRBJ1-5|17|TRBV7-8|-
TGTGCCAGCAGCTCCGACAGGGAGGCTTATAGCAATCAGCCCCAGCATTTT
CASSSDREAYSNQPQHF
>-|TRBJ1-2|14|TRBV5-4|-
TGTGCCAGCAGCGACAACGGCTGGATTGAAGGCTACACCTTC
CASSDNGWIEGYTF
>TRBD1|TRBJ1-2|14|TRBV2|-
TGTGCCAGCAGTAGGGACAGGGGGGACTATGGCTACACCTTC
CASSRDRGDYGYTF
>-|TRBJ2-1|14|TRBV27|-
TGTGCCAGCAGCCCACGGGGTGGGGTAGATGAGCAGTTCTTC
CASSPRGGVDEQFF
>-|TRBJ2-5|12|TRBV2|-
TGTGCCAGCGGAATTACGCAAGGCACCCAGTACTTC
CASGITQGTQYF
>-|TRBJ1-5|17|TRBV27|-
TGTGCCAGCAGTTTAGCTGGCCCCGGGGTGAGTAATCAGCCCCAGCATTTT
CASSLAGPGVSNQPQHF
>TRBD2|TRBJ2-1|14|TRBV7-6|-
TGTGCCAGCAGCTATCGACTAGCTGGGGATGAGCAGTTCTTC
CASSYRLAGDEQFF
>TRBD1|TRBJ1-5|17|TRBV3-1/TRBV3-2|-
TGTGCCAGCAGCCAAGACCATGGACAGGGTGGGGACCAGCCCCAGCATTTT
CASSQDHGQGGDQPQHF
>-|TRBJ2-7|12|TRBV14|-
TGTGCCAGCAGCCCCCGAACATACGAGCAGTACTTC
CASSPRTYEQYF
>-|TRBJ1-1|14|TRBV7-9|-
TGTGCCAGCAGCTTAATGCCCAGGAGAGGGGAAGCTTTCTTT
CASSLMPRRGEAFF
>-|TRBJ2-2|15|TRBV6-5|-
TGTGCCAGCTCACCGGCGAAGGGGGACACCGGGGAGCTGTTTTTT
CASSPAKGDTGELFF
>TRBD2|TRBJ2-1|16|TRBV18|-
TGTGCCAGCTCACCAGCCGGGACTAGCGGCAGCGATGAGCAGTTCTTC
CASSPAGTSGSDEQFF
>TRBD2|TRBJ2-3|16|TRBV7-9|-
TGTGCCAGCCAGCTTTATGTAGCGGGGGGCACAGATACGCAGTATTTT
CASQLYVAGGTDTQYF
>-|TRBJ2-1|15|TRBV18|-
TGTGCCAGCTCACCTAGCTCGGGACCCCACAATGAGCAGTTCTTC
CASSPSSGPHNEQFF
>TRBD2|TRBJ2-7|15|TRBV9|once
TGTGCCAGCAGCGTAGGGGGACTAGCGGGAGGCGAGCAGTACTTC
CASSVGGLAGGEQYF
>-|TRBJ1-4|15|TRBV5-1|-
TGCGCCAGCAGCTTGGAGGCCACGATGGCTGAAAAACTGTTTTTT
CASSLEATMAEKLFF
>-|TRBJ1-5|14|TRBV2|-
TGTGCCAGCAGTAAGGGAACCGGGGCTCAGCCCCAGCATTTT
CASSKGTGAQPQHF
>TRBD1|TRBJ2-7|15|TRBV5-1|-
TGCGCCAGCAGCTTTGGCAGGGGGCAGGTCGGGGAGCAGTACTTC
CASSFGRGQVGEQYF
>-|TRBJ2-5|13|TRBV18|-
TGTGCCAGCTCACCCCCAGGGCAAGAGACCCAGTACTTC
CASSPPGQETQYF
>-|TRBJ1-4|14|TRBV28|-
TGTGCCAGCAGCAACACAGGAGGGGATGAAAAACTGTTTTTT
CASSNTGGDEKLFF
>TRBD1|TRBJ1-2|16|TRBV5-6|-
TGTGCCAGCAGCTTGGGCCCGGCAGGGGGCGGAAAGGGCTACACCTTC
CASSLGPAGGGKGYTF
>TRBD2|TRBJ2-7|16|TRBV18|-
TGTGCCAGCTCACCACCCCTAGCGGGGGGGCTTTACGAGCAGTACTTC
CASSPPLAGGLYEQYF
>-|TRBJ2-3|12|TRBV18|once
TGTGCCAGCTCACCATACACAGATACGCAGTATTTT
CASSPYTDTQYF
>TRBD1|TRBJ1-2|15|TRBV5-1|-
TGCGCCAGCAGCTTGGGGGGACAGGGATACTATGGCTACACCTTC
CASSLGGQGYYGYTF
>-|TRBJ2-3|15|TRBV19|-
TGTGCCAGCCAAAGGGGGGCTGTTTTCACAGATACGCAGTATTTT
CASQRGAVFTDTQYF
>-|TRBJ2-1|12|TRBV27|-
TGTGCCAGCAGTTTATTTGGCAATGAGCAGTTCTTC
CASSLFGNEQFF